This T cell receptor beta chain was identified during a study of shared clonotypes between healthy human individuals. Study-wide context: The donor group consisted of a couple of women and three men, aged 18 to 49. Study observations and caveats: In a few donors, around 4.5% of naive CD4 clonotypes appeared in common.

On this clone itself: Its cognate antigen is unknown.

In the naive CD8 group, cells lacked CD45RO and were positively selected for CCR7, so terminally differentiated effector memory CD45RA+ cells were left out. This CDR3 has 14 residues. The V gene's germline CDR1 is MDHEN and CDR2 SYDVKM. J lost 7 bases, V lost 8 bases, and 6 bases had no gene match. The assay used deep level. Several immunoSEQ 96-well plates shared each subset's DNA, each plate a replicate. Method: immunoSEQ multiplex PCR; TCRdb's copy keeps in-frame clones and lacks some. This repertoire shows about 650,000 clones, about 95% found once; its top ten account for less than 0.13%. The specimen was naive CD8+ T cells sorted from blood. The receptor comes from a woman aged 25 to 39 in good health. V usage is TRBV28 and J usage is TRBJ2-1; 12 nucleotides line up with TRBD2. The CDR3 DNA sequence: TGTGCCAGCGCCGCTAGCGGGAGGGTGAATGAGCAGTTCTTC. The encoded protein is CASAASGRVNEQFF.